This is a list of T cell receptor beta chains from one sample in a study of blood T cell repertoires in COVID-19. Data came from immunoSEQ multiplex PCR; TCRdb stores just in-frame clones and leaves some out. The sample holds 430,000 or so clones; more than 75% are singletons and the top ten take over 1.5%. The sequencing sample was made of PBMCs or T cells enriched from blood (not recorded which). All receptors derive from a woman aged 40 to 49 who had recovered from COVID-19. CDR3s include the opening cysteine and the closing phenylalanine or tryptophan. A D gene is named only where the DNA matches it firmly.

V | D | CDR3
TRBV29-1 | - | CSVEVTGHLNTEAFF
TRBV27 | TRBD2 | CASSLLAGVEGSTDTQYF
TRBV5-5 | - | CASSLGAQGGDTGELFF
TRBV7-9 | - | CASSHGAYEQYF
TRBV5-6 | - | CASSTSGRTETYEQYF
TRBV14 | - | CASSQGGWGEKLFF
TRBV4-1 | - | CASSQAGTPRYYGYTF
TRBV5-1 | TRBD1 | CASSLGTGGTYEQYF
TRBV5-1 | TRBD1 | CASRRDSQPDYGYTF
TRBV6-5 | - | CATPGTGGNTEAFF
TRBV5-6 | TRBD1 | CASSPLTGTSYNEQFF
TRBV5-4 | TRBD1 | CASSRTGGGGDTQYF
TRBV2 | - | CASSKTGDGYTF
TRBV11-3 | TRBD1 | CASSLGSNRGPGELFF
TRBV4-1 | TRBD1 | CASSQRDRLYEQYF
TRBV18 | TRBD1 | CASSPGTGGNEQFF
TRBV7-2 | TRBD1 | CASSPDRGSLYEQYF
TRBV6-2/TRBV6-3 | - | CASSYSGGDGYTF
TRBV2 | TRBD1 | CASKGQANQPQHF
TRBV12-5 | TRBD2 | CASAPGLAGGADTQYF
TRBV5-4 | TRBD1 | CASSLAFGGQDREKLFF
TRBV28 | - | CASSLSFPGNTGELFF
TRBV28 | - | CASSRSGSGANVLTF
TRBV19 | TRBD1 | CASSDRGLSNEKLFF
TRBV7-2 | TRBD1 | CASSLEMFRQGRPLHF
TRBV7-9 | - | CASSFQGNTEAFF
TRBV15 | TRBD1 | CATILGQGFYNEQFF
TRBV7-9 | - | CASSQEANTEAFF
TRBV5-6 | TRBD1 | CASSTRDSLNYGYTF
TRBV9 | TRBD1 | CASSADRGAYNEQFF
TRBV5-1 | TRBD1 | CASRLTGDISPLHF
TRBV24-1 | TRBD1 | CATSLDRDPTDTQYF